This T cell receptor beta chain was identified during a study of blood T cell repertoires in COVID-19. V was cut by 5 bases and J by 5 bases, with 22 bases left in between. This CDR3 has 17 residues. Germline V CDR1 and CDR2: MNHEY, SVGEGT. As handled by the study authors: Reference gene primers were amplified, and this amplification served to estimate nucleated cell counts. Sequenced by immunoSEQ multiplex PCR; TCRdb stores in-frame clones only, minus some. V and J calls and clone size come straight from that table; D and trimming were deduced from the DNA. The sample includes about 480,000 clones, approximately 90% seen only once; the top ten take less than 2%.

J is TRBJ2-1 and V is TRBV6-2 or TRBV6-3; TRBD1 is a possible D gene (5 bases). Material for sequencing was PBMCs or T cells enriched from blood (not recorded which). The sequence came from a woman aged 40 to 50 who had recovered from COVID-19. CDR3 coding DNA: TGTGCCAGCAGTCCCCCAGGGCAGGTACTCTTAGACAATGAGCAGTTCTTC. Translation gives CASSPPGQVLLDNEQFF.